What follows is one T cell receptor beta chain and its context. This entry comes from a study of T cell changes during pregnancy in multiple sclerosis. The CDR3 loop spans 16 amino acids. Germline CDR1 reads SGHTA; CDR2 reads FQGNSA. V lost 5 bases and J lost 2; bases outside the gene matches: 6. Sequenced by immunoSEQ multiplex PCR; TCRdb stores in-frame clones only, minus some. The table records approximately 50,000 clones, about 90% of them present only once. This clonotype originated in a female donor with multiple sclerosis, enrolled in a pregnancy study. The source material was CD4+ T cells from peripheral blood mononuclear cells, sampled after pregnancy. V and J are TRBV7-2 and TRBJ1-3; 10 bases fit TRBD1. The CDR3 protein is CASSLRQGAAGNTIYF. CDR3 nucleotide sequence: TGTGCCAGCAGCCTTCGACAGGGGGCGGCTGGAAACACCATATATTTT.